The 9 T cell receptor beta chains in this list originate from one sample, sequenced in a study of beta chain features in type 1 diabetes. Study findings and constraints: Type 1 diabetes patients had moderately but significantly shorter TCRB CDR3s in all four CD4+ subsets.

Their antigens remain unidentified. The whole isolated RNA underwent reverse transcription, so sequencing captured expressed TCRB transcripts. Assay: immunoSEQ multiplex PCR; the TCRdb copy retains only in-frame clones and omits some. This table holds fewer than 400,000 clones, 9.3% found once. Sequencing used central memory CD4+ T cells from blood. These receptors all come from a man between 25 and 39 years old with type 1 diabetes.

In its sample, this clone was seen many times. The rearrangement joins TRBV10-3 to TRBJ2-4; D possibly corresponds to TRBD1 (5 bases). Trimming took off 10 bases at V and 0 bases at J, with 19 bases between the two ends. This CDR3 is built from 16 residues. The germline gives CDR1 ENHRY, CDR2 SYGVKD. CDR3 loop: CATGPGQGLAKNIQYF. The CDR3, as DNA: TGTGCCACAGGGCCCGGCCAGGGTCTAGCCAAAAACATTCAGTACTTC.

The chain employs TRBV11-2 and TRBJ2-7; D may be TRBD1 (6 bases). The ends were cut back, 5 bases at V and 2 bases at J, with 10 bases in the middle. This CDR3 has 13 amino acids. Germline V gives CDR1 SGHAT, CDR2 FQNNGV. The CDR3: CASSPQGPYEQYF. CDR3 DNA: TGTGCCAGCAGCCCACAGGGCCCCTACGAGCAGTACTTC.

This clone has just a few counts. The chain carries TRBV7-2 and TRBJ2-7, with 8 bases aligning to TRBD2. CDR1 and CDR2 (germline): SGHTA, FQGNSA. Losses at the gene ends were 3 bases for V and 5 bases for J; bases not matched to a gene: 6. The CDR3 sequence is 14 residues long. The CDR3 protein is CASSFGTSSHEQYF. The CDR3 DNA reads TGTGCCAGCAGCTTTGGGACTAGTTCCCACGAGCAGTACTTC.

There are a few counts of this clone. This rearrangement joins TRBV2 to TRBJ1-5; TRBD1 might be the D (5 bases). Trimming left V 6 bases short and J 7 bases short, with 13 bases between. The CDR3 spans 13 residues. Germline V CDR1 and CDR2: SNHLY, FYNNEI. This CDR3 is CASSKNRGQPQHF. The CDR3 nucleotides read TGTGCCAGCAGCAAGAATCGGGGGCAGCCCCAGCATTTT.

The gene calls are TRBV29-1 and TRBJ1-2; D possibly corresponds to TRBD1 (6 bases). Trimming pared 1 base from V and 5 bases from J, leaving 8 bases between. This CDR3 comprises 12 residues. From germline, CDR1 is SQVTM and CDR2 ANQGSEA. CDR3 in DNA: TGCAGCGTTGAAGGGACAGCGTATGGCTACACCTTC. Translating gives CSVEGTAYGYTF.

CDR3 amino acids: CAWKTGTNNFGEQFF. CDR3 DNA sequence: TGTGCCTGGAAAACGGGTACGAACAACTTTGGTGAGCAGTTCTTC. The chain uses TRBV30 and TRBJ2-1; D ambiguous. The V end was cut by 4 bases, the J end by 9 bases, with 22 bases between. This CDR3 contains 15 residues. From germline, CDR1 is GTSNPN and CDR2 SVGIG (reference sequence).

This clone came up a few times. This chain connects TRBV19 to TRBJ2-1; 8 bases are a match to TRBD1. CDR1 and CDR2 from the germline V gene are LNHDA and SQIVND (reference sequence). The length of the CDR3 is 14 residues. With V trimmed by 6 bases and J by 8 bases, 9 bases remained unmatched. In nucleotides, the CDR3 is TGTGCCAGTAGAGGGACAGGACCCTCCGATGAGCAGTTCTTC. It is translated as CASRGTGPSDEQFF.

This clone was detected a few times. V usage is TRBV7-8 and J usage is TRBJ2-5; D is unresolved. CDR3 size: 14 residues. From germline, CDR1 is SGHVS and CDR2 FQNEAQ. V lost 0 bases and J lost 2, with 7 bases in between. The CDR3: CASSLAGRQETQYF. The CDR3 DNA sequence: TGTGCCAGCAGCTTAGCCGGGCGGCAAGAGACCCAGTACTTC.

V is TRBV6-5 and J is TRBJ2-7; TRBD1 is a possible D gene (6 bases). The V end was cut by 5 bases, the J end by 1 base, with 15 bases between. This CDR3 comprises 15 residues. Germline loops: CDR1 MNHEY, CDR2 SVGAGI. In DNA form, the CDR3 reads TGTGCCAGCAGTACAATCCCGGACAGTTCCTACGAGCAGTACTTC. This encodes CASSTIPDSSYEQYF.